This TCR beta chain was profiled in a study of CD8 T cells in ankylosing spondylitis. Germline V gives CDR1 SGHVS, CDR2 FNYEAQ. This CDR3 contains 16 residues. V shed 1 base and J 0 bases; nucleotides not matched to a gene: 3. The study, taken as a whole, reports: Clones tied to disease were said to be significantly enriched in matched ankylosing spondylitis synovial fluid. Seemingly characteristic of ankylosing spondylitis blood was a TCR beta motif consisting of about 8 highly homologous variants. A CD8+ phenotype characterized the disease-linked clones, which were relatively rare in peripheral blood.

Each TCR beta library was made by quantitative 5'-RACE that incorporated molecular barcodes. TCRdb passed the 5' RACE reads through MiXCR, listing each CDR3 protein once. The table lists under 200,000 distinct CDR3 sequences, 9.5% to 13% of them singletons. This clonotype was detected only a few times. Its antigen is not identified. The chain employs TRBV7-6 and TRBJ2-7; 10 positions agree with TRBD2. This receptor was obtained from a male donor with ankylosing spondylitis or in good health (not recorded which). The sequencing input was blood, either unsorted or a sorted T cell fraction (not recorded which). The CDR3 spells CASSLGTSGVSYEQYF. CDR3 bases: TGTGCCAGCAGCTTAGGGACTAGCGGAGTCTCCTACGAGCAGTACTTC.